The clone carrying this TCR beta chain showed up many times. The antigen is unknown. CDR1 and CDR2 from the germline V gene are SEHNR and FQNEAQ (reference sequence). The CDR3 is made up of 13 amino acids. The V and J ends lost 1 base and 5 bases respectively, with 6 bases between them. Lactation, pregnancy, other autoimmune disease or uncontrolled infection led to exclusion of patients. These data belong to a study of T cells in Graves' hyperthyroidism and ophthalmopathy. Points from the study as a whole: A model of 13 V-J pairs discriminated ophthalmopathy from stable hyperthyroidism. Blood samples included most of the expanded thyroid clonotypes exceeding 0.001. Before onset, ophthalmopathy was predicted by the model a median approximately 6.7 months earlier.

Regions amplified from RNA transcripts were the TCR beta CDR3 regions. TCR CDR3 regions were first amplified by RT-PCR with HTBI primers. TCRdb reanalysed the multiplex PCR reads using MiXCR and keeps one entry per CDR3 protein. Of 660,000 or so distinct CDR3 sequences in the sample, about 45% were seen once. This TCR was recovered from an adult man with Graves' disease, either hyperthyroidism or ophthalmopathy (not recorded which). The specimen was peripheral blood or thyroid tissue (not recorded which). This sequence joins TRBV7-9 and TRBJ1-5, with D possibly matching TRBD1 (5 bases). The CDR3 DNA is TGTGCCAGCAGCTTAGAACAGGATCAGCCCCAGCATTTT. Translated: CASSLEQDQPQHF.